The 26 T cell receptor beta chains reported below all come from one sample, sequenced in a study of T cell responses to AZD1222 COVID-19 vaccine (dated by TCRdb to the early 2020s). The method behind the library was the immunoSEQ multiplex PCR assay. Entries here come from immuneACCESS through TCRdb and include only in-frame sequences with V and J called. Some clones fail to appear in such tables; in the studies checked, an unresolved V gene covers under half of the shortfall, and the cause of the remainder is unknown. The sample records 130,000 to 150,000 clones, 80% to 90% of which are singletons. The ten largest make up under 2% of the sample. The intended sense of this specimen's time point label: baseline before first vaccination. Source: peripheral blood, taken on day 0 of AZD1222 vaccination. These receptors were obtained from an adult in good health.

The chain joins TRBV3-1 (or the pseudogene TRBV3-2) to TRBJ1-6; the D gene is possibly TRBD1 (6 bases). This CDR3 spans 18 amino acids. The V end was cut by 4 bases, the J end by 2 bases, with 18 bases between. The germline V gene encodes CDR1 LGHDT and CDR2 YNNKEL (reference sequence). The CDR3 nucleotides are TGTGCCAGCAGCCTAAGATTGGACAGAAATACCTATAATTCACCCCTCCACTTT. As protein: CASSLRLDRNTYNSPLHF.

The V gene is TRBV5-1, the J gene TRBJ1-2, with D perhaps TRBD1 (5 bases). V was shortened by 4 bases and J by 4 bases, with 17 bases between the two germline ends. Germline lookup yields CDR1 SGHRS and CDR2 YFSETQ. This CDR3 has 15 residues. The CDR3 reads CASSPLLGRGYGYTF. The CDR3 bases are TGCGCCAGCAGCCCGCTGTTAGGGAGGGGCTATGGCTACACCTTC. Using reference TRBV5-1 and TRBJ1-2 for the parts outside the CDR3, the full variable domain is KAGVTQTPRYLIKTRGQQVTLSCSPISGHRSVSWYQQTPGQGLQFLFEYFSETQRNKGNFPGRFSGRQFSNSRSEMNVSTLELGDSALYLCASSPLLGRGYGYTFGSGTRLTVV.

The CDR3 sequence: CASSSGTGWEQYF. CDR3 bases: TGTGCCAGCAGTTCCGGGACAGGGTGGGAGCAGTACTTC. The chain has TRBV7-9 and TRBJ2-7, with 9 positions matching TRBD1. CDR3 size: 13 residues. Germline CDR1 SEHNR, CDR2 FQNEAQ (reference sequence). V shed 6 bases, J shed 7 bases, and the junction held 7 bases outside the gene matches. The full variable domain, in which reference TRBV7-9 and TRBJ2-7 provide the parts outside the CDR3, is DTGVSQNPRHKITKRGQNVTFRCDPISEHNRLYWYRQTLGQGPEFLTYFQNEAQLEKSRLLSDRFSAERPKGSFSTLEIQRTEQGDSAMYLCASSSGTGWEQYFGPGTRLTVT.

V gene TRBV6-1 combines with J gene TRBJ1-1, with no clear D. CDR1 is MNHNS and CDR2 is SASEGT in the germline V gene. The length of the CDR3 is 12 residues. Trimming removed 2 bases at V and 6 bases at J, with 7 bases between. The CDR3 loop reads CASSEPLPEAFF. CDR3 DNA sequence: TGTGCCAGCAGTGAACCCCTTCCTGAAGCTTTCTTT.

This chain joins TRBV11-2 and TRBJ1-1; the D gene is possibly TRBD1 (5 bases). CDR3 length: 13 amino acids. V was shortened by 1 base and J by 7 bases, with 10 bases between the two germline ends. Germline CDR1 is SGHAT and CDR2 is FQNNGV. For the CDR3, the DNA is TGTGCCAGCAGCTTAGCAGGGACGGGTGAAGCTTTCTTT. This encodes CASSLAGTGEAFF.

The chain carries TRBV6-5 and TRBJ1-1; no reliable D call. CDR3 length equals 14 residues. V dropped 8 bases and J dropped 2 bases, with 15 bases sitting between them. Germline V gene lookup returns CDR1 MNHEY and CDR2 SVGAGI. CDR3 loop: CASVSLGTNTEAFF. The CDR3, as DNA: TGTGCCAGCGTTAGTTTGGGCACCAACACTGAAGCTTTCTTT.

The chain couples TRBV2 to TRBJ1-5; D ambiguous. The germline CDR1 and CDR2 sequences are SNHLY and FYNNEI. The CDR3 is 12 amino acids. Trimming took off 2 bases at V and 9 bases at J, with 8 bases between the two ends. The CDR3 DNA follows: TGTGCCAGCAGTGAATGGGCAGGGCCCCAGCATTTT. Protein: CASSEWAGPQHF.

This rearrangement joins TRBV5-6 to TRBJ2-7; 7 bases line up with TRBD2. The CDR3 runs 17 residues. V lost 4 bases to trimming and J lost 0 bases; unmatched junction nucleotides: 13. Germline loops: CDR1 SGHDT, CDR2 YYEEEE. CDR3 in amino acids: CASSGLSASGSSYEQYF. DNA for the CDR3: TGTGCCAGCAGCGGACTCTCCGCTAGCGGAAGCTCCTACGAGCAGTACTTC.

The chain uses TRBV5-4 and TRBJ2-1; 9 bases agree with TRBD2. The germline V gene has CDR1 SGHNT and CDR2 YYREEE (reference sequence). V dropped 4 bases and J dropped 5; count of bases not matched to a gene: 10. The CDR3 extends over 16 amino acids. CDR3 DNA sequence: TGTGCCAGCAGCCAGGGAGGAATAGCGGGAGACAATGAGCAGTTCTTC. It yields the protein CASSQGGIAGDNEQFF. Based on the CDR3 plus reference TRBV5-4 and TRBJ2-1, the full variable domain is ETGVTQSPTHLIKTRGQQVTLRCSSQSGHNTVSWYQQALGQGPQFIFQYYREEENGRGNFPPRFSGLQFPNYSSELNVNALELDDSALYLCASSQGGIAGDNEQFFGPGTRLTVL.

The gene calls are TRBV7-2 and TRBJ2-1; no clear D gene. The CDR3 totals 12 residues. Germline V lookup: CDR1 SGHTA, CDR2 FQGNSA. Trimming removed 5 bases at V and 10 bases at J, with 12 bases between. The CDR3 sequence is CASSPWTREQFF. CDR3 nucleotide sequence: TGTGCCAGCAGCCCTTGGACCAGGGAGCAGTTCTTC.

The chain carries TRBV30 and TRBJ1-1, with 8 bases lining up with TRBD1. In germline, CDR1 is GTSNPN, CDR2 SVGIG (reference sequence). The CDR3 spans 15 residues. V shed 4 bases, J shed 1 base, and the junction held 8 bases outside the gene matches. CDR3 bases: TGTGCCTGGAACACCCCGGACAGGGCGAACACTGAAGCTTTCTTT. Its protein is CAWNTPDRANTEAFF.

The gene calls are TRBV11-2 and TRBJ2-1, with TRBD2 matching over 10 bases. Germline CDR1 reads SGHAT; CDR2 reads FQNNGV. The CDR3 extends over 16 amino acids. The trim removed 4 bases at V and 4 bases at J, leaving 7 bases unmatched. For the CDR3, the DNA is TGTGCCAGCAGCTCCTGGGGTAGCGGGGGGTACAATGAGCAGTTCTTC. This codes for CASSSWGSGGYNEQFF.

V usage is TRBV12-3 or TRBV12-4 and J usage is TRBJ2-3; D uncertain. The V and J ends lost 6 bases and 2 bases respectively, with 9 bases between them. The CDR3 runs 13 residues. In DNA, the CDR3 is TGTGCCAGCAGGTCGACTGACACAGATACGCAGTATTTT. Translating gives CASRSTDTDTQYF.

The V gene is TRBV6-1, the J gene TRBJ1-3; weak D call: TRBD1 (5 bases). The CDR3 totals 15 residues. V was pared by 1 base and J by 4 bases, with 11 bases between. The germline V gene encodes CDR1 MNHNS and CDR2 SASEGT. The CDR3 sequence is CASSEVAGRGNTIYF. The CDR3, as DNA: TGTGCCAGCAGTGAAGTTGCAGGGCGGGGAAACACCATATATTTT.

The chain has TRBV28 and TRBJ1-5, with 7 nucleotides matching TRBD1. CDR1 and CDR2 (germline): MDHEN, SYDVKM. This CDR3 has 14 residues. Trimming removed 7 bases from V and 5 bases from J; junction bases left unmatched: 8. As DNA, the CDR3 is TGTGCCAGCACGGGACAGCCGACATATCAGCCCCAGCATTTT. Encoded protein: CASTGQPTYQPQHF.

This clone was found once. The J gene is TRBJ1-5, the V gene TRBV15, with D perhaps TRBD1 (6 bases). The CDR3 has 18 amino acids. Germline V gives CDR1 LNHNV, CDR2 YYDKDF (reference sequence). Between the trimmed V and J ends, which lost 4 bases and 2 bases, there was a span of 21 bases. The DNA of the CDR3 is TGTGCCACCAGCATCCGACAGGCCCCGGTCGGACGCAATCAGCCCCAGCATTTT. Its translation is CATSIRQAPVGRNQPQHF. Full variable domain (outside the CDR3, taken from reference TRBV15 and TRBJ1-5): DAMVIQNPRYQVTQFGKPVTLSCSQTLNHNVMYWYQQKSSQAPKLLFHYYDKDFNNEADTPDNFQSRRPNTSFCFLDIRSPGLGDTAMYLCATSIRQAPVGRNQPQHFGDGTRLSIL.

This chain uses TRBV15 with TRBJ2-3; D gene unclear. V lost 1 base and J lost 2, with 13 bases in between. Germline CDR1 is LNHNV and CDR2 is YYDKDF (reference sequence). This CDR3 is 16 amino acids long. CDR3 sequence (DNA): TGTGCCACCAGCAGAGTTGCGCGCCCTGACACAGATACGCAGTATTTT. Translating gives CATSRVARPDTDTQYF.

This clone was found once. V usage is TRBV27 and J usage is TRBJ2-1; no firm D call. Deletions cut 2 bases from V and 0 bases from J, with 20 bases between. There are 19 residues in the CDR3. Germline CDR1 reads MNHEY; CDR2 reads SMNVEV (reference sequence). The CDR3, as DNA: TGTGCCAGCAGTTTAGGCTCTGGGCCTCGCCCGAGCTCCTACAATGAGCAGTTCTTC. It is translated as CASSLGSGPRPSSYNEQFF.

The chain joins TRBV11-2 to TRBJ1-3, with 7 bases lining up with TRBD1. Germline V gene data show CDR1 as SGHAT and CDR2 as FQNNGV. The CDR3 extends over 15 amino acids. V lost 5 bases, J lost 3 bases, and 7 bases stayed unmatched. The CDR3 spells CASSITTGSGNTIYF. For the CDR3, the DNA is TGTGCCAGCAGCATAACGACAGGGAGTGGAAACACCATATATTTT. The full variable domain, in which reference TRBV11-2 and TRBJ1-3 provide the parts outside the CDR3, is EAGVAQSPRYKIIEKRQSVAFWCNPISGHATLYWYQQILGQGPKLLIQFQNNGVVDDSQLPKDRFSAERLKGVDSTLKIQPAKLEDSAVYLCASSITTGSGNTIYFGEGSWLTVV.

The chain joins TRBV14 to TRBJ1-2; TRBD1 matches 10 bases. V lost 4 bases to trimming and J lost 6 bases; unmatched junction nucleotides: 2. The CDR3 length is 13 residues. Looked up from germline, CDR1 is SGHDN and CDR2 is FVKESK. CDR3 DNA: TGTGCCAGCAGCCGGGGACAGGGGAATGGCTACACCTTC. Protein: CASSRGQGNGYTF. Full variable domain (outside the CDR3, taken from reference TRBV14 and TRBJ1-2): EAGVTQFPSHSVIEKGQTVTLRCDPISGHDNLYWYRRVMGKEIKFLLHFVKESKQDESGMPNNRFLAERTGGTYSTLKVQPAELEDSGVYFCASSRGQGNGYTFGSGTRLTVV.

The V gene is TRBV25-1, the J gene TRBJ1-3; possibly TRBD1 for D (6 bases). Trimming removed 10 bases at V and 0 bases at J, with 19 bases between. Germline V lookup: CDR1 MGHDK, CDR2 SYGVNS. CDR3 length: 16 amino acids. CDR3 region: CATTTWDTNSGNTIYF. The CDR3 region has the DNA TGTGCCACGACCACCTGGGACACCAACTCTGGAAACACCATATATTTT.

The chain uses TRBV13 and TRBJ2-1; 9 nucleotides align to TRBD2. The CDR3 loop spans 16 amino acids. The germline CDR1 and CDR2 sequences are PRHDT and FYEKMQ (reference sequence). J lost 1 base, V lost 5 bases, and 6 bases had no gene match. The CDR3 region is CASSQGGLASYNEQFF. The CDR3 DNA reads as TGTGCCAGCAGCCAAGGGGGACTAGCTTCCTACAATGAGCAGTTCTTC.

The chain carries TRBV12-3 or TRBV12-4 and TRBJ2-5; unclear D gene. This CDR3 region has 10 residues. The V and J ends lost 6 bases and 4 bases respectively, with 3 bases between them. The CDR3 nucleotides read TGTGCCAGCAGCGGAGAGACCCAGTACTTC. It yields the protein CASSGETQYF.

The CDR3 DNA reads as TGCGCCAGCAGCCCCAGGTTTCCCGGGACAGCCTACAATGAGCAGTTCTTC. It is translated as CASSPRFPGTAYNEQFF. The genes are TRBV5-1 and TRBJ2-1, with 7 bases aligning to TRBD1. CDR1 is SGHRS, CDR2 YFSETQ, per germline. J gave up 2 bases and V 4 bases, and 12 bases lay outside the gene matches. CDR3 length equals 17 residues. Variable domain in full (rest from reference TRBV5-1 and TRBJ2-1): KAGVTQTPRYLIKTRGQQVTLSCSPISGHRSVSWYQQTPGQGLQFLFEYFSETQRNKGNFPGRFSGRQFSNSRSEMNVSTLELGDSALYLCASSPRFPGTAYNEQFFGPGTRLTVL.

This clone showed up just once. The CDR3 loop reads CASSSFRDPRGTEAFF. CDR3 in DNA: TGTGCCAGCAGCAGTTTCAGGGACCCAAGGGGCACTGAAGCTTTCTTT. The gene calls are TRBV21-1 and TRBJ1-1. TRBV21-1 is classified as a pseudogene. The CDR3 is 16 amino acids.

The gene calls are TRBV24-1 and TRBJ2-5; the D gene is possibly TRBD2 (5 bases). Trimming stripped 3 bases from V and 0 bases from J, with 16 bases between. Germline V CDR1 and CDR2: KGHDR, SFDVKD. The CDR3 is made up of 17 amino acids. The CDR3 coding sequence is TGTGCCACCAGTGATCTTAAGGAGGCCAAGTACCAAGAGACCCAGTACTTC. As protein: CATSDLKEAKYQETQYF.